Listed below are T cell receptor beta chains from one sample, sequenced in a study of blood T cell repertoires in COVID-19. Profiled with immunoSEQ multiplex PCR; TCRdb holds only in-frame clones, not every one. The sample has approximately 240,000 clones, just under 85% seen once. Sequences were obtained from peripheral blood. The receptors stem from a man aged 45-65 years with acute or convalescent COVID-19. Both conserved end residues are part of each CDR3. Each record gives: J gene, V gene, clone size, D gene, CDR3 protein, CDR3 DNA. D genes are given only for firm matches. Rows may omit the clone size; those that give it use once, few, many or a size class.

TRBJ1-5	TRBV12-3/TRBV12-4	.	.	CASTSGAQPQHF	TGTGCCAGCACCTCTGGGGCTCAGCCCCAGCATTTT
TRBJ1-5	TRBV6-5	.	.	CATTTGSNQPQHF	TGTGCCACCACAACAGGTAGCAATCAGCCCCAGCATTTT
TRBJ2-7	TRBV7-9	.	.	CASSLEGASAYEQYF	TGTGCCAGCAGCTTAGAAGGGGCCAGCGCCTACGAGCAGTACTTC
TRBJ1-6	TRBV11-2	.	.	CASSLLLDSPLHF	TGTGCCAGCAGCTTATTACTTGATTCACCCCTCCACTTT
TRBJ2-5	TRBV29-1	.	TRBD2	CSATGASGQETQYF	TGCAGCGCTACCGGGGCTAGCGGACAAGAGACCCAGTACTTC
TRBJ1-1	TRBV29-1	.	TRBD1	CSVAKWTGIPEAFF	TGCAGCGTCGCAAAATGGACAGGGATCCCTGAAGCTTTCTTT
TRBJ1-6	TRBV15	.	.	CATSRDRRGGSPLHF	TGTGCCACCAGCAGAGATCGTAGGGGTGGGTCACCCCTCCACTTT
TRBJ2-3	TRBV5-4	.	TRBD1	CASSLWTGGSTDTQYF	TGTGCCAGCAGCTTGTGGACAGGGGGGAGCACAGATACGCAGTATTTT
TRBJ1-2	TRBV7-9	.	.	CASSLGLNYGYTF	TGTGCCAGCAGCTTAGGACTTAACTATGGCTACACCTTC
TRBJ1-3	TRBV6-2/TRBV6-3	.	.	CASSRPGDSGNTIYF	TGTGCCAGCAGTCGCCCGGGGGACTCTGGAAACACCATATATTTT
TRBJ2-1	TRBV30	.	.	CATLTRYSYNEQFF	TGTGCCACTTTAACCCGGTACTCCTACAATGAGCAGTTCTTC
TRBJ2-7	TRBV14	.	TRBD1	CASSHLYTGGSHEQYF	TGTGCCAGCAGTCACCTCTATACAGGGGGATCGCACGAGCAGTACTTC
TRBJ2-7	TRBV7-9	few	TRBD2	CASSYPTSGSTYEQYF	TGTGCCAGCAGCTACCCCACTAGCGGGAGTACCTACGAGCAGTACTTC
TRBJ1-4	TRBV7-6	.	TRBD1	CASSLFPQGADDEKLFF	TGTGCCAGCAGCTTATTTCCACAGGGGGCGGATGATGAAAAACTGTTTTTT
TRBJ1-4	TRBV2	.	.	CASSERLQIQNEKLFF	TGTGCCAGCAGTGAAAGATTGCAGATCCAAAATGAAAAACTGTTTTTT
TRBJ2-3	TRBV30	once	TRBD2	CAWSTTQRETDTQYF	TGTGCCTGGAGTACTACCCAGCGGGAAACAGATACGCAGTATTTT
TRBJ1-5	TRBV7-8	.	.	CASSTGRDQPQHF	TGTGCCAGCAGCACAGGGCGGGATCAGCCCCAGCATTTT
TRBJ1-3	TRBV11-2	.	TRBD1	CASSFGTGGNTIYF	TGTGCCAGCAGCTTCGGGACAGGTGGAAACACCATATATTTT
TRBJ1-2	TRBV19	.	TRBD1	CASAPGQGFGYTF	TGTGCCAGTGCCCCGGGACAGGGTTTTGGCTACACCTTC
TRBJ2-7	TRBV6-5	.	.	CASSYTRLSSYEQYF	TGTGCCAGCAGTTACACCAGACTGAGCTCCTACGAGCAGTACTTC
TRBJ2-3	TRBV9	.	TRBD2	CASSVVPSGGPPDTQYF	TGTGCCAGCAGCGTAGTCCCCAGCGGGGGGCCCCCAGATACGCAGTATTTT
TRBJ1-2	TRBV12-5	.	TRBD1	CATPGQGSYGYTF	TGTGCTACCCCGGGACAGGGGAGCTATGGCTACACCTTC
TRBJ2-1	TRBV27	.	.	CASSLTRYNEQFF	TGTGCCAGCAGCTTAACTAGGTACAATGAGCAGTTCTTC
TRBJ1-5	TRBV19	.	.	CASTLVGGNQPQHF	TGTGCCAGTACCTTGGTCGGGGGCAATCAGCCCCAGCATTTT
TRBJ2-7	TRBV4-1	few	.	CASSQGPDALYEQYF	TGCGCCAGCAGCCAGGGGCCGGATGCTCTCTACGAGCAGTACTTC
TRBJ1-2	TRBV7-9	.	.	CASSLRGSTGYGYTF	TGTGCCAGCAGCTTAAGGGGGTCTACTGGGTATGGCTACACCTTC
TRBJ2-1	TRBV11-2	once	TRBD2	CASSFGRGGLVEQFF	TGTGCCAGCAGCTTCGGGCGGGGGGGCCTCGTTGAGCAGTTCTTC
TRBJ1-4	TRBV7-9	.	.	CASSWGGEKLFF	TGTGCCAGCAGCTGGGGGGGCGAAAAACTGTTTTTT
TRBJ2-7	TRBV6-5	.	TRBD1	CASSWGTAQGEQYF	TGTGCCAGCAGCTGGGGGACAGCTCAGGGCGAGCAGTACTTC
TRBJ1-1	TRBV19	many	TRBD1	CASWTGSEAFF	TGTGCCAGTTGGACAGGGTCTGAAGCTTTCTTT
TRBJ1-4	TRBV3-1/TRBV3-2	.	TRBD1	CASSPPRRTGIAEKLFF	TGTGCCAGCAGTCCCCCCAGGAGGACAGGGATCGCTGAAAAACTGTTTTTT
TRBJ2-5	TRBV28	.	.	CASSLNLRQGLETQYF	TGTGCCAGCAGTTTAAACCTCAGACAGGGACTAGAGACCCAGTACTTC
TRBJ1-5	TRBV6-1	.	.	CASSGARWLGNQPQHF	TGTGCCAGCAGTGGTGCCCGTTGGCTAGGCAATCAGCCCCAGCATTTT
TRBJ1-2	TRBV27	.	TRBD1	CASSPGGGWYGYTF	TGTGCCAGCAGTCCCGGAGGGGGCTGGTATGGCTACACCTTC
TRBJ1-3	TRBV6-1	.	.	CASSFYRDNGNTIYF	TGTGCCAGCAGTTTTTACCGGGACAACGGAAACACCATATATTTT
TRBJ1-5	TRBV5-1	once	TRBD1	CASSLGGTGRQPQHF	TGCGCCAGCAGCTTGGGCGGGACAGGGAGACAGCCCCAGCATTTT
TRBJ2-5	TRBV19	.	.	CASSSQGGETQYF	TGTGCCAGTAGCTCACAGGGTGGAGAGACCCAGTACTTC
TRBJ1-1	TRBV6-5	.	.	CASSYGLRENTEAFF	TGTGCCAGCAGTTACGGCCTCAGGGAGAACACTGAAGCTTTCTTT
TRBJ2-7	TRBV7-9	.	TRBD1	CASSPSGQAYEQYF	TGTGCCAGCAGTCCATCAGGACAGGCCTACGAGCAGTACTTC
TRBJ2-5	TRBV20-1	once	TRBD2	CSASPAGGGETQYF	TGCAGTGCTAGTCCAGCGGGAGGGGGGGAGACCCAGTACTTC
TRBJ1-2	TRBV6-1	.	TRBD1	CASSERGQVLYGYTF	TGTGCCAGCAGTGAACGGGGACAGGTTTTGTATGGCTACACCTTC
TRBJ2-1	TRBV7-8	.	TRBD2	CASSLGPSGGYNEQFF	TGTGCCAGCAGCTTAGGCCCGAGCGGGGGTTACAATGAGCAGTTCTTC
TRBJ2-3	TRBV19	once	.	CASSIVRGTDTQYF	TGTGCCAGTAGTATAGTGAGGGGGACAGATACGCAGTATTTT
TRBJ2-5	TRBV9	.	TRBD1	CASSAAGGFVETQYF	TGTGCCAGCAGCGCTGCAGGGGGTTTCGTAGAGACCCAGTACTTC
TRBJ1-3	TRBV27	few	.	CASCPSVGDTIYF	TGTGCCAGCTGTCCGAGTGTGGGCGACACCATATATTTT
TRBJ2-3	TRBV25-1	.	.	CASSEGQFYTDTQYF	TGTGCCAGCAGTGAAGGGCAGTTCTACACAGATACGCAGTATTTT
TRBJ2-2	TRBV28	.	.	CASSSQGGGELFF	TGTGCCAGCAGTTCACAGGGCGGCGGGGAGCTGTTTTTT
TRBJ2-5	TRBV27	.	TRBD2	CASSFGAGGSETQYF	TGTGCCAGCAGTTTTGGAGCGGGGGGTTCAGAGACCCAGTACTTC
TRBJ1-1	TRBV10-3	.	.	CAISEFSQGGLF	TGTGCCATCAGTGAATTTTCACAGGGAGGGCTCTTT
TRBJ1-5	TRBV24-1	.	.	CATSDSQQDSNQPQHF	TGTGCCACCAGTGATTCACAGCAAGATAGCAATCAGCCCCAGCATTTT
TRBJ2-7	TRBV28	few	TRBD1	CASSPWTGGSLGQYF	TGTGCCAGCAGTCCCTGGACAGGGGGATCCTTAGGGCAGTACTTC
TRBJ1-1	TRBV11-3	.	.	CASSLDLTAEAFF	TGTGCCAGCAGCTTAGATTTGACAGCCGAAGCTTTCTTT
TRBJ2-3	TRBV5-1	.	TRBD2	CASSLLASGGYSTDTQYF	TGCGCCAGCAGCTTGCTCGCTAGCGGGGGATATAGCACAGATACGCAGTATTTT
TRBJ2-7	TRBV5-4	.	.	CASSFPPGEQYF	TGTGCCAGCAGCTTCCCCCCGGGGGAGCAGTACTTC
TRBJ1-6	TRBV21-1	once	.	CASRRGLSTYNSPLHF	TGTGCCAGCCGAAGGGGGTTAAGTACCTATAATTCACCCCTCCACTTT
TRBJ1-2	TRBV20-1	.	.	CSGGRLDGYTF	TGCAGTGGCGGGCGTTTGGATGGCTACACCTTC
TRBJ2-2	TRBV10-1	.	.	CASSPFVAGNTGELFF	TGCGCCAGCAGTCCTTTCGTGGCGGGTAACACCGGGGAGCTGTTTTTT
TRBJ2-7	TRBV10-3	.	.	CAISRRGHSYEQYF	TGTGCCATCAGCCGTCGCGGACACTCCTACGAGCAGTACTTC
TRBJ1-1	TRBV28	once	.	CASSVDFEAFF	TGTGCCAGCAGTGTGGACTTTGAAGCTTTCTTT